One and the same sample provided the 21 T cell receptor beta chains below, sequenced in a study of T cell responses to AZD1222 COVID-19 vaccine. This table comes from immunoSEQ multiplex PCR, and its TCRdb copy is limited to in-frame clones, with some not included. This sample carries some 140,000 clones, roughly nine tenths of them seen once, and the ten largest clones take around a tenth. The sample consisted of peripheral blood, taken 28 days after the second AZD1222 dose. These TCRs come from an adult who received the AZD1222 COVID-19 vaccine.

This clone was seen just once. The rearrangement uses TRBV19 and TRBJ1-2; D not resolved. Germline assignment: CDR1 LNHDA and CDR2 SQIVND (reference sequence). The germline V and J ends were trimmed by 4 bases and 0 bases, with 18 bases remaining between them. There are 17 residues in the CDR3. CDR3: CASSTSWAGRSNYGYTF. For the CDR3, the DNA is TGTGCCAGTAGTACCTCTTGGGCAGGTCGGTCTAACTATGGCTACACCTTC.

The rearrangement joins TRBV11-3 to TRBJ1-1; a possible D gene is TRBD1 (6 bases). V lost 5 bases, J lost 6 bases, and 16 bases lay in between. The CDR3 contains 14 residues. CDR1 and CDR2 (germline): SGHNT, YENEEA. CDR3 in amino acids: CASSHRVSTAEAFF. In DNA form, the CDR3 reads TGTGCCAGCAGCCACAGGGTCTCTACAGCTGAAGCTTTCTTT.

In this sample, this clone turned up a few times. CDR3 sequence reads: CASRPGHAGDTIYF. DNA of the CDR3: TGTGCCAGCAGACCGGGACACGCGGGGGACACCATATATTTT. This sequence joins TRBV6-5 and TRBJ1-3, with a possible D match to TRBD1 (6 bases). Germline V gives CDR1 MNHEY, CDR2 SVGAGI. This CDR3 is 14 amino acids long. Trimming took off 6 bases at V and 8 bases at J, with 17 bases between the two ends.

The rearrangement uses TRBV6-2 or TRBV6-3 and TRBJ1-5; perhaps TRBD1 as D (6 bases). Germline CDR1 is MNHEY and CDR2 is SVGEGT. Trimming left V 2 bases short and J 5 bases short, with 10 bases between. The CDR3 is 14 amino acids. The CDR3 DNA reads TGTGCCAGCAGTTACGGGGGCGGAGATCAGCCCCAGCATTTT. It encodes CASSYGGGDQPQHF.

The chain carries TRBV7-2 and TRBJ2-7; D gene uncertain. The CDR3 has 16 amino acids. Trimming left V 3 bases short and J 3 bases short, with 18 bases between. Germline V gene sequence: CDR1 SGHTA, CDR2 FQGNSA. CDR3 DNA: TGTGCCAGCAGCTTGGCTGGGCAGGCCGGCCTCTACGAGCAGTACTTC. It yields the protein CASSLAGQAGLYEQYF.

This rearrangement joins TRBV7-6 to TRBJ2-1, with 9 nucleotides matching TRBD2. V lost 2 bases to trimming and J lost 10 bases; unmatched junction nucleotides: 12. This CDR3 spans 16 amino acids. The germline gives CDR1 SGHVS, CDR2 FNYEAQ. The CDR3 is CASSLLAGGPGGEQFF. Written as DNA, the CDR3 is TGTGCCAGCAGCTTACTGGCGGGGGGGCCAGGAGGGGAGCAGTTCTTC. The variable domain in full, completed from reference TRBV7-6 and TRBJ2-1, reads GAGVSQSPRYKVTKRGQDVALRCDPISGHVSLYWYRQALGQGPEFLTYFNYEAQQDKSGLPNDRFSAERPEGSISTLTIQRTEQRDSAMYRCASSLLAGGPGGEQFFGPGTRLTVL.

This chain connects TRBV6-5 to TRBJ2-7, with a tentative D call TRBD1 (6 bases). This CDR3 region has 14 residues. CDR1 and CDR2 from the germline V gene are MNHEY and SVGAGI. V was pared by 5 bases and J by 0 bases, with 11 bases between. In DNA, the CDR3 is TGTGCCAGCAGTCGGACAGCGAGCTCCTACGAGCAGTACTTC. Its protein is CASSRTASSYEQYF.

The gene calls are TRBV10-2 and TRBJ2-3; no firm D call. CDR3 size: 14 residues. Trimming took off 3 bases at V and 0 bases at J, with 7 bases between the two ends. From germline, CDR1 is WSHSY and CDR2 SAAADI. CDR3 sequence reads: CASSDHHSTDTQYF. CDR3 DNA sequence: TGCGCCAGCAGTGACCACCATAGCACAGATACGCAGTATTTT.

The chain has TRBV19 and TRBJ1-4; a possible D gene is TRBD1 (6 bases). This CDR3 has 16 amino acids. Trimming left V 3 bases short and J 0 bases short, with 11 bases between. Germline assignment: CDR1 LNHDA and CDR2 SQIVND (reference sequence). The CDR3 reads CASSIGGPATNEKLFF. The DNA for the CDR3 is TGTGCCAGTAGTATCGGGGGGCCTGCAACTAATGAAAAACTGTTTTTT. The whole variable domain, filled in from reference TRBV19 and TRBJ1-4, reads DGGITQSPKYLFRKEGQNVTLSCEQNLNHDAMYWYRQDPGQGLRLIYYSQIVNDFQKGDIAEGYSVSREKKESFPLTVTSAQKNPTAFYLCASSIGGPATNEKLFFGSGTQLSVL.

V usage is TRBV10-1 and J usage is TRBJ1-5; D possibly corresponds to TRBD1 (5 bases). The V gene's germline CDR1 is WNHNN and CDR2 SYGVQD (reference sequence). This CDR3 comprises 15 residues. Trimming took 2 bases from V and 5 from J, leaving 13 bases between them. The CDR3 coding sequence is TGCGCCAGCAGTGAGGCGGGCCAGGGCTATCAGCCCCAGCATTTT. Encoded protein: CASSEAGQGYQPQHF.

The chain employs TRBV19 and TRBJ1-1, with D possibly TRBD1 on 6 matching bases. With 4 bases removed from V and 5 bases from J, the gap between germline ends came to 14 bases. This CDR3 comprises 14 residues. Germline V gene sequence: CDR1 LNHDA, CDR2 SQIVND (reference sequence). The CDR3 sequence: CASSTAGAITEAFF. CDR3 nucleotide sequence: TGTGCCAGTAGTACAGCGGGGGCGATAACTGAAGCTTTCTTT.

The rearrangement uses TRBV27 and TRBJ1-3; D gene ambiguous. The CDR3 loop spans 15 amino acids. The V gene's germline CDR1 is MNHEY and CDR2 SMNVEV (reference sequence). Trimming took 4 bases from V and 5 from J, leaving 15 bases between them. Here the CDR3 reads CASSSVWTFRNTIYF. DNA of the CDR3: TGTGCCAGCAGTTCGGTGTGGACGTTTCGAAACACCATATATTTT.

The gene calls are TRBV18 and TRBJ2-1; D is undetermined. This CDR3 spans 15 amino acids. The germline V gene has CDR1 KGHSH and CDR2 LQKENI. V was clipped by 3 bases and J by 4 bases, with 13 bases between them. DNA for the CDR3: TGTGCCAGCTCACCTGGGCAGGCAGCTTACAATGAGCAGTTCTTC. Protein: CASSPGQAAYNEQFF.

This sequence joins TRBV5-1 and TRBJ2-3, with TRBD1 matching over 10 bases. The germline V gene encodes CDR1 SGHRS and CDR2 YFSETQ. CDR3 length equals 16 residues. Trimming at V came to 4 bases and at J to 1 base, leaving 6 bases not matched to a gene. The CDR3 region has the DNA TGCGCCAGCAGCGGGGGACAGGGGTTGGGCACAGATACGCAGTATTTT. Its protein product is CASSGGQGLGTDTQYF.

The J gene is TRBJ1-5, the V gene TRBV6-5; D gene ambiguous. The CDR3 length is 12 residues. V shed 5 bases and J shed 3 bases, with 5 bases lying between them. Looked up from germline, CDR1 is MNHEY and CDR2 is SVGAGI. The CDR3 coding sequence is TGTGCCAGCAGTAACCCCAATCAGCCCCAGCATTTT. This gives the protein CASSNPNQPQHF.

CDR3 in DNA: TGTGCCACCTCCAGGACAGGGGAAACCGGGGAGCTGTTTTTT. Translation gives CATSRTGETGELFF. The chain carries TRBV7-9 and TRBJ2-2; the match to TRBD1 covers 9 bases. CDR1 and CDR2 from the germline V gene are SEHNR and FQNEAQ (reference sequence). CDR3 length equals 14 residues. Unmatched junction bases numbered 8, after V lost 10 bases and J lost 5 bases.

This clone was detected a few times. The rearrangement joins TRBV5-1 to TRBJ2-6; D is undetermined. The CDR3 runs to 17 residues. Germline assignment: CDR1 SGHRS and CDR2 YFSETQ. Trimming cost V 0 bases and J 0 bases, with 10 bases left between them. The DNA for the CDR3 is TGCGCCAGCAGCTTGGCGGCGCCAGGCTCTGGGGCCAACGTCCTGACTTTC. Translation gives CASSLAAPGSGANVLTF.

The V call is TRBV10-2, the J call TRBJ2-7, with 7 bases fitting TRBD1. Per the germline V gene, CDR1 is WSHSY and CDR2 is SAAADI. The CDR3 extends over 13 amino acids. CDR3 sequence (DNA): TGCGCTAGCCGCTCGAGACAGGGCGGGGAGCAGTACTTC. Its protein product is CASRSRQGGEQYF.

The chain has TRBV5-1 and TRBJ2-2; the D gene is possibly TRBD1 (6 bases). The germline CDR1 and CDR2 sequences are SGHRS and YFSETQ. The CDR3 length is 16 residues. Trimming shortened V by 3 bases and J by 5 bases, and 17 bases separated the two germline ends. CDR3 in DNA: TGCGCCAGCAGCTCCACCGGGACAAGGGGAACCGGGGAGCTGTTTTTT. It is translated as CASSSTGTRGTGELFF.

This chain uses TRBV10-3 with TRBJ1-2, with D unresolved. This CDR3 region has 13 residues. V dropped 3 bases and J dropped 8 bases, with 13 bases sitting between them. CDR1 is ENHRY and CDR2 is SYGVKD in the germline V gene. CDR3 sequence reads: CAISDFGLEGYTF. Written as DNA, the CDR3 is TGTGCCATCAGTGACTTCGGATTGGAGGGCTACACCTTC.

The V and J genes are TRBV19 and TRBJ1-2; 9 bases are shared with TRBD1. CDR3 length: 15 amino acids. Germline V gene lookup returns CDR1 LNHDA and CDR2 SQIVND (reference sequence). V lost 5 bases, J lost 6 bases, and 10 bases stayed unmatched. CDR3 DNA sequence: TGTGCCAGTAGTGAATACTCCGGGACAGGGAATGGCTACACCTTC. It is translated as CASSEYSGTGNGYTF.